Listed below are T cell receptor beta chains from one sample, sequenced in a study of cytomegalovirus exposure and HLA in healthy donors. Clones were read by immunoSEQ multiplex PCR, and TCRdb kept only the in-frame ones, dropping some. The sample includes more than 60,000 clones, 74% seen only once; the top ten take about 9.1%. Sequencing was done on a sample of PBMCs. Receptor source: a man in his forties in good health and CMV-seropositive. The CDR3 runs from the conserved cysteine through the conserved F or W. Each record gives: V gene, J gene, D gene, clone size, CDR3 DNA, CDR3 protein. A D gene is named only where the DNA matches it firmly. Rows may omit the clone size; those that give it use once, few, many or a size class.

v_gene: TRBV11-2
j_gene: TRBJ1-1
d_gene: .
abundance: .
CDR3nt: TGTGCCAGCAGCTTCAATCGGGATACTGAAGCTTTCTTT
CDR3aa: CASSFNRDTEAFF

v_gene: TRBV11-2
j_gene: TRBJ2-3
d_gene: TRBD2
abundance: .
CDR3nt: TGTGCCAGCAGCCCACGTACTAGCGCGTACACAGATACGCAGTATTTT
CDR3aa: CASSPRTSAYTDTQYF

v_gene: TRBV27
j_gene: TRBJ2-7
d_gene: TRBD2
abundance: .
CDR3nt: TGTGCCAGCAGCCTCGGGCCCGGGAGGTACGAGCAGTACTTC
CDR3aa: CASSLGPGRYEQYF

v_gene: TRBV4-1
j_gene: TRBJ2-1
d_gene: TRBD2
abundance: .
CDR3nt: TGCGCCAGCAGCCAAGACATAGCGGGGAAAAATACAAACGCCAATGAGCAGTTCTTC
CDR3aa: CASSQDIAGKNTNANEQFF

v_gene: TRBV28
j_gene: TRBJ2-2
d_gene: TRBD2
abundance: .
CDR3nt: TGTGCCAGCAGCCCGGGAGGGGCCCCCTTGGGTGGGGAGCTGTTTTTT
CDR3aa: CASSPGGAPLGGELFF

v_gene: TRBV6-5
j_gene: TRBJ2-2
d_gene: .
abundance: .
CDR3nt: TGTGCCAGCAGGTACGGGACTGCCACCACCGGGGAGCTGTTTTTT
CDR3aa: CASRYGTATTGELFF

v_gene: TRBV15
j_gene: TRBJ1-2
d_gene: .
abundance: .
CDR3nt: TGTGCCACCAGCAGAGGGTCTTTGGAGGACCGAGTAGACTATGGCTACACCTTC
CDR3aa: CATSRGSLEDRVDYGYTF

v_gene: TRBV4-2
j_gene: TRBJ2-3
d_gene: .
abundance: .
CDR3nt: TGTGCCAGCAGCCAAGATCTGACTGACCCCCCAGATACGCAGTATTTT
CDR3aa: CASSQDLTDPPDTQYF

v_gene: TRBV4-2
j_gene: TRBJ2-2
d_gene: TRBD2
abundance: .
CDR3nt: TGTGCCAGCAGCCAAAAAGCGGGGGGGCCGGACACCGGGGAGCTGTTTTTT
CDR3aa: CASSQKAGGPDTGELFF

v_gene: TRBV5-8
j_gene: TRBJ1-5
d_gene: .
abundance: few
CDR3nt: TGTGCCAGCAGCCCAGGGAGGGGCCAGCCCCAGCATTTT
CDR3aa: CASSPGRGQPQHF

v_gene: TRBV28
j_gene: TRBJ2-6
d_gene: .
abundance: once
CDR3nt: TGTGCCAGTTATGGGGCCAACGTCCTGACTTTC
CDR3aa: CASYGANVLTF

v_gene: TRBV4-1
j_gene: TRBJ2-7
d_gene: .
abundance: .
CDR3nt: TGCGCCAGCAGCCAGGTGGACAGCTCCTACGAGCAGTACTTC
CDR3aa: CASSQVDSSYEQYF

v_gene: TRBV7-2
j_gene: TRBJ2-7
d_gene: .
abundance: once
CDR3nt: TGTGCCAGCAGCGTACAGACGAGCAGGGACGAGCAGTACTTC
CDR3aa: CASSVQTSRDEQYF

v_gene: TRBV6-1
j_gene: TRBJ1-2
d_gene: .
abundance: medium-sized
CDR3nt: TGTGCCAGCATGCGCAGTCTGGGGGGCTATGGCTACACCTTC
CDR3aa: CASMRSLGGYGYTF

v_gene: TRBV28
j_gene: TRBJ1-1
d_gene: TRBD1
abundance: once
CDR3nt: TGTGCCAGCAGCCACAGGGGGCCTGAAGCTTTCTTT
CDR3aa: CASSHRGPEAFF

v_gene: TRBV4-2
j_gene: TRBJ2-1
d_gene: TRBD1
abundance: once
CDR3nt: TGTGCCAGCAGCCAAGAATTGCAGGGGGCTCAGGTCTACAATGAGCAGTTCTTC
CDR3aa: CASSQELQGAQVYNEQFF

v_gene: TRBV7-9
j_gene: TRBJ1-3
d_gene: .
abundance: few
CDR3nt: TGTGCCAGCAGGAGCACCGGGACACCTGGAAACACCATATATTTT
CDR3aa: CASRSTGTPGNTIYF